The 21 T cell receptor beta chains below were found in one sample sequenced in a study of T-cell memory formation after mild COVID-19. A single record per CDR3 protein comes from TCRdb applying MiXCR to the 5' RACE reads. The sample has about 200,000 distinct CDR3 sequences, over 9.5% seen once. Source material: PBMCs or a T cell subset sorted from them (not recorded which). The receptors were sampled from a man between 18 and 35 years old who had mild COVID-19 (a few samples of this study predate the infection). Cell type and time point are not known.

About this clonotype: With a much larger clone just one base away, this may be a read error. The J gene is TRBJ2-3, the V gene TRBV7-9; D is unresolved. The CDR3 loop spans 12 amino acids. V lost 6 bases to trimming and J lost 6 bases, with 10 bases between them. Germline V gene data show CDR1 as SEHNR and CDR2 as FQNEAQ (reference sequence). This CDR3 is CASRRKVDTQYF. For the CDR3, the DNA is TGTGCCAGCAGGCGGAAGGTTGATACGCAGTATTTT.

This clonotype is a singleton in its sample. In nucleotides, the CDR3 is TGTGCCAGCTCAGCTGCCCGACAGCTATCCTCTGGGGCCAACGTCCTGACTTTC. It yields the protein CASSAARQLSSGANVLTF. The chain is built from TRBV18 and TRBJ2-6, with a weak D call TRBD1 (5 bases). V lost 5 bases, J lost 0 bases, and 17 bases lay in between. The V gene's germline CDR1 is KGHSH and CDR2 LQKENI. The CDR3 contains 18 residues. Combining the CDR3 with reference TRBV18 and TRBJ2-6 gives the whole variable domain NAGVMQNPRHLVRRRGQEARLRCSPMKGHSHVYWYRQLPEEGLKFMVYLQKENIIDESGMPKERFSAEFPKEGPSILRIQQVVRGDSAAYFCASSAARQLSSGANVLTFGAGSRLTVL.

The V call is TRBV2, the J call TRBJ1-1; D uncertain. The V end was cut by 3 bases, the J end by 0 bases, with 8 bases between. From germline, CDR1 is SNHLY and CDR2 FYNNEI. The CDR3 spans 14 residues. The DNA of the CDR3 is TGTGCCAGCAGTGATTTAGTTATGAACACTGAAGCTTTCTTT. This codes for CASSDLVMNTEAFF.

The chain uses TRBV30 and TRBJ2-7; tentatively, D is TRBD2 (6 bases). Trimming cost V 2 bases and J 2 bases, with 10 bases left between them. Germline V gene sequence: CDR1 GTSNPN, CDR2 SVGIG (reference sequence). This CDR3 comprises 13 residues. CDR3 amino acids: CAWSTGLPYEQYF. CDR3 nucleotide sequence: TGTGCCTGGAGTACGGGACTCCCCTACGAGCAGTACTTC.

This clonotype was detected only a few times. The V and J genes are TRBV9 and TRBJ2-5; D is uncertain. The CDR3 totals 14 residues. Germline V gene sequence: CDR1 SGDLS, CDR2 YYNGEE. Trimming removed 0 bases at V and 1 base at J, with 7 bases between. The CDR3 spells CASSVGLAQETQYF. The CDR3 DNA follows: TGTGCCAGCAGCGTAGGGCTGGCCCAAGAGACCCAGTACTTC.

As for this clonotype: Possible read error: a much larger clone is one base away. The V and J genes are TRBV5-1 and TRBJ2-5; D remains ambiguous. Germline loops: CDR1 SGHRS, CDR2 YFSETQ. V lost 0 bases, J lost 7 bases, and 4 bases lay in between. There are 11 residues in the CDR3. DNA of the CDR3: TGCGCCAGCAGCTTGGAAGTGACCCAGTACTTC. Translation: CASSLEVTQYF.

This clonotype was detected only a few times. V gene TRBV28 combines with J gene TRBJ2-5; TRBD2 matches at 7 bases. The V gene's germline CDR1 is MDHEN and CDR2 SYDVKM. The CDR3 runs 14 residues. V trimming: 2 bases; J trimming: 6 bases; junction bases outside the gene matches: 6. CDR3 protein: CASSLRDYSKTQYF. As DNA, the CDR3 is TGTGCCAGCAGTTTACGGGACTACAGTAAGACCCAGTACTTC.

This clonotype was detected only a few times. The chain employs TRBV7-9 and TRBJ2-5; the D gene is possibly TRBD2 (6 bases). This CDR3 contains 13 residues. Trimming took 7 bases from V and 5 from J, leaving 14 bases between them. Germline assignment: CDR1 SEHNR and CDR2 FQNEAQ (reference sequence). The DNA for the CDR3 is TGTGCCAGCAAAGTCCGGGGGTCGGAGACCCAGTACTTC. This translates into CASKVRGSETQYF.

This clonotype was observed a handful of times. The DNA for the CDR3 is TGTGCCAGCAGTTCCTGGGGGGACACTGAAGCTTTCTTT. Translated, it gives CASSSWGDTEAFF. The gene calls are TRBV7-9 and TRBJ1-1; perhaps TRBD1 as D (5 bases). CDR1 and CDR2 from the germline V gene are SEHNR and FQNEAQ (reference sequence). Trimming took off 6 bases at V and 3 bases at J, with 11 bases between the two ends. This CDR3 contains 13 residues.

For the CDR3, the DNA is TGTGCCATCAGAACAGGGGGCTCTGACACAGATACGCAGTATTTT. Translation gives CAIRTGGSDTDTQYF. The rearrangement links TRBV10-3 to TRBJ2-3, with 9 bases that match TRBD1. Trimming removed 6 bases from V and 2 bases from J; junction bases left unmatched: 6. The CDR3 spans 15 residues. Germline values: CDR1 ENHRY, CDR2 SYGVKD.

This rearrangement joins TRBV5-4 to TRBJ2-5; possibly TRBD1 for D (6 bases). Germline CDR1 SGHNT, CDR2 YYREEE (reference sequence). Trimming took 5 bases from V and 2 from J, leaving 13 bases between them. The CDR3 sequence is 14 residues long. CDR3 DNA sequence: TGTGCCAGCAGTTTTACAGGGCTACAAGAGACCCAGTACTTC. Protein product: CASSFTGLQETQYF.

The rearrangement joins TRBV7-9 to TRBJ2-1; D might be TRBD2 (5 bases). Germline V gene data show CDR1 as SEHNR and CDR2 as FQNEAQ (reference sequence). Trimming shortened V by 8 bases and J by 4 bases, and 9 bases separated the two germline ends. This CDR3 has 12 residues. Here the CDR3 reads CASAGEYNEQFF. CDR3 nucleotide sequence: TGTGCCAGCGCGGGCGAGTACAATGAGCAGTTCTTC. Full variable domain (outside the CDR3, taken from reference TRBV7-9 and TRBJ2-1): DTGVSQNPRHKITKRGQNVTFRCDPISEHNRLYWYRQTLGQGPEFLTYFQNEAQLEKSRLLSDRFSAERPKGSFSTLEIQRTEQGDSAMYLCASAGEYNEQFFGPGTRLTVL.

In this sample, this clonotype turned up many times. The chain has TRBV12-3 or TRBV12-4 and TRBJ2-1; D perhaps matches TRBD2 (5 bases). The CDR3 length is 15 residues. Trimming pared 7 bases from V and 3 bases from J, leaving 16 bases between. CDR3 protein: CASTVDYFGYNEQFF. The CDR3 coding sequence is TGTGCCAGCACCGTCGACTATTTTGGCTACAATGAGCAGTTCTTC.

The CDR3 spells CASSRWGQKNTEAFF. In DNA form, the CDR3 reads TGTGCCAGCTCACGCTGGGGACAGAAGAACACTGAAGCTTTCTTT. V and J are TRBV18 and TRBJ1-1, with 7 bases aligning to TRBD1. This CDR3 is 15 amino acids long. Germline V gene lookup returns CDR1 KGHSH and CDR2 LQKENI. The V and J ends lost 4 bases and 1 base, in that order; junction bases with no gene match: 6.

The rearrangement joins TRBV28 to TRBJ2-5; 8 bases are a match to TRBD1. The J segment lost 3 bases and the V segment lost 7 bases, leaving 13 bases of the junction unmatched. Germline CDR1 reads MDHEN; CDR2 reads SYDVKM. CDR3 length equals 16 residues. CDR3 coding DNA: TGTGCCAGCACCAACCCACCCGGGACAGGAGAAGAGACCCAGTACTTC. Its protein product is CASTNPPGTGEETQYF.

The rearrangement joins TRBV6-6 to TRBJ1-5; possibly TRBD1 for D (5 bases). The CDR3 sequence is 13 residues long. Trimming cost V 6 bases and J 3 bases, with 9 bases left between them. Germline CDR1 and CDR2: MNHNY and SVGAGI (reference sequence). The CDR3 loop reads CASRGRDNQPQHF. CDR3 in DNA: TGTGCCAGCAGGGGACGGGACAATCAGCCCCAGCATTTT.

This clonotype has a count of ten or more. The chain combines TRBV29-1 with TRBJ1-2; D uncertain. CDR3 length equals 12 residues. The germline V and J ends were trimmed by 5 bases and 6 bases, with 13 bases remaining between them. Germline CDR1 is SQVTM and CDR2 is ANQGSEA. For the CDR3, the DNA is TGCAGCGTTCCTCATCACGGTCATGGCTACACCTTC. Its translation is CSVPHHGHGYTF.

The chain uses TRBV12-3 or TRBV12-4 and TRBJ2-5; D is possibly TRBD1 (5 bases). The CDR3 is made up of 14 amino acids. Trimming took off 6 bases at V and 1 base at J, with 12 bases between the two ends. The DNA for the CDR3 is TGTGCCAGCAGCCTCGACAGTGTCCAAGAGACCCAGTACTTC. Translating gives CASSLDSVQETQYF.

This chain links TRBV12-3 or TRBV12-4 with TRBJ1-2, with D possibly TRBD1 on 6 matching bases. The V and J ends lost 6 bases and 8 bases respectively, with 19 bases between them. The CDR3 totals 14 residues. The CDR3 DNA sequence: TGTGCCAGCAGCCTAGAGGGGGGAACGAAAGGCTACACCTTC. This encodes CASSLEGGTKGYTF.

The table lists this clonotype with many counts. V usage is TRBV12-3 or TRBV12-4 and J usage is TRBJ2-4; the D is unclear. Trimming took off 1 base at V and 0 bases at J, with 7 bases between the two ends. There are 15 residues in the CDR3. The CDR3 nucleotides are TGTGCCAGCAGTTTAGTGGGGTCAGCCAAAAACATTCAGTACTTC. Translating it yields CASSLVGSAKNIQYF.

V usage is TRBV6-5 and J usage is TRBJ2-6; possibly TRBD1 or TRBD2 for D (5 bases each). CDR1 is MNHEY, CDR2 SVGAGI, per germline. V was shortened by 3 bases and J by 2 bases, with 8 bases between the two germline ends. The CDR3 loop spans 15 amino acids. Written as DNA, the CDR3 is TGTGCCAGCAGTTATGGGGGTGCTGGGGCCAACGTCCTGACTTTC. Translation gives CASSYGGAGANVLTF.